The clone carrying this T cell receptor (beta chain) was counted many times. Authors of the study amplified TCR beta CDR3 regions from RNA transcripts. Initially, a first-round RT-PCR of the TCR CDR3 employed the HTBI primer set. TCRdb fed the multiplex PCR reads into MiXCR, producing one record per CDR3 protein. In the table there are hundreds of thousands of distinct CDR3 sequences, about 14% of which are singletons. The CDR3 runs 15 residues. In germline, CDR1 is DFQATT, CDR2 SNEGSKA (reference sequence). The ends lost 0 bases at V and 9 bases at J; junction bases unmatched: 11. This sample was included in a study of T cells in Graves' hyperthyroidism and ophthalmopathy.

The sequencing input was blood. The receptor's source is a young woman with Graves' hyperthyroidism. The rearrangement links TRBV20-1 to TRBJ2-1; 7 bases align to TRBD2. The CDR3 sequence is CSARDGAVGGVEQFF. The CDR3 coding sequence is TGCAGTGCTAGAGATGGTGCGGTGGGGGGGGTTGAGCAGTTCTTC.